These 23 T cell receptor beta chains came from one sample sequenced in a study of T cell responses to AZD1222 COVID-19 vaccine. Method: immunoSEQ multiplex PCR; TCRdb's copy keeps in-frame clones and lacks some. Among 140,000 to 150,000 clones listed, 80% to 85% were seen once. The specimen comprised peripheral blood, sampled on day 0 of MenACWY control vaccination. These receptors all come from an adult in good health.

On this clone itself: Sequence at one end of the junction differs from germline and may be a read error. This chain links TRBV7-6 with TRBJ2-1; TRBD2 matches 11 bases. CDR1 is SGHVS, CDR2 FNYEAQ, per germline. The CDR3 contains 15 residues. The CDR3 region has the DNA TGTGCCAGCAGCCTAGCGGGACTAGCGGTGAATGAGCAGTTCTTC. It translates to CASSLAGLAVNEQFF.

V is TRBV6-6 and J is TRBJ1-4; TRBD1 matches at 8 bases. Germline V lookup: CDR1 MNHNY, CDR2 SVGAGI (reference sequence). The V and J ends lost 6 bases and 4 bases, in that order; junction bases with no gene match: 10. This CDR3 has 16 residues. The CDR3 bases are TGTGCCAGCAGCCAGGACAGGGACAGTCTTAATGAAAAACTGTTTTTT. Translation: CASSQDRDSLNEKLFF.

This sequence joins TRBV7-9 and TRBJ1-4; D uncertain. The CDR3 extends over 16 amino acids. The germline V gene has CDR1 SEHNR and CDR2 FQNEAQ (reference sequence). V lost 4 bases and J 0 bases, leaving 12 bases between the germline ends. The CDR3: CASSSGRGATNEKLFF. DNA of the CDR3: TGTGCCAGCAGCTCCGGGCGGGGTGCAACTAATGAAAAACTGTTTTTT.

This clone appeared a few times. CDR3 loop: CSVIPGGTGTGELFF. The CDR3 bases are TGCAGCGTTATACCAGGGGGCACGGGAACCGGGGAGCTGTTTTTT. The chain uses TRBV29-1 and TRBJ2-2, with TRBD1 matching 8 bases. This CDR3 is built from 15 residues. V trimming: 5 bases; J trimming: 5 bases; junction bases outside the gene matches: 10. Germline V gives CDR1 SQVTM, CDR2 ANQGSEA.

The chain is built from TRBV15 and TRBJ1-3, with D maybe TRBD1 (6 bases). V shed 0 bases and J shed 4 bases, with 16 bases lying between them. The CDR3 totals 17 residues. Germline V gene sequence: CDR1 LNHNV, CDR2 YYDKDF (reference sequence). Here the CDR3 reads CATSRDRQAPLGNTIYF. Written as DNA, the CDR3 is TGTGCCACCAGCAGAGATCGACAGGCCCCGTTGGGAAACACCATATATTTT.

This chain links TRBV7-9 with TRBJ2-2; TRBD1 agrees at 10 bases. There are 16 residues in the CDR3. After removal of 6 bases from V and 6 bases from J, the junction contained 10 bases not matched to a gene. Germline CDR1 SEHNR, CDR2 FQNEAQ (reference sequence). Written as DNA, the CDR3 is TGTGCCAGCAGTTTCCCGGGACAGGGGATCGCCGGGGAGCTGTTTTTT. This translates into CASSFPGQGIAGELFF.

The chain employs TRBV19 and TRBJ2-5; 8 bases map to TRBD1. The V and J ends lost 6 bases and 5 bases, in that order; junction bases with no gene match: 8. The CDR3 is 14 residues long. Germline lookup yields CDR1 LNHDA and CDR2 SQIVND (reference sequence). CDR3 in DNA: TGTGCCAGTAGCAACAGGGGGGAAGTGGAGACCCAGTACTTC. Its protein product is CASSNRGEVETQYF.

This sequence joins TRBV7-9 and TRBJ1-4, with 9 bases fitting TRBD1. The junction had 9 bases not matched to a gene; V was cut back by 5 bases and J by 8 bases. This CDR3 contains 15 residues. The germline CDR1 and CDR2 sequences are SEHNR and FQNEAQ (reference sequence). The CDR3 spells CASSPTGQGSEKLFF. The CDR3 DNA is TGTGCCAGCAGCCCCACGGGACAGGGTTCCGAAAAACTGTTTTTT.

The chain has TRBV2 and TRBJ1-1; 7 nucleotides agree with TRBD1. Unmatched junction bases numbered 0, after V lost 1 base and J lost 1 base. Germline-derived CDR1 and CDR2 are SNHLY and FYNNEI. The CDR3 sequence is 14 residues long. CDR3 sequence (DNA): TGTGCCAGCAGTGAAGACAGGGGGAACACTGAAGCTTTCTTT. Translating gives CASSEDRGNTEAFF.

This chain's CDR3 is CASSEGGQPQHF. The CDR3 DNA reads as TGTGCCAGCAGTGAAGGGGGCCAGCCCCAGCATTTT. V is TRBV6-1 and J is TRBJ1-5; D may be TRBD1 (5 bases). V was pared by 1 base and J by 7 bases, with 5 bases between. This CDR3 has 12 amino acids. In germline, CDR1 is MNHNS, CDR2 SASEGT.

This chain links TRBV5-5 with TRBJ1-2; D is unresolved. This CDR3 comprises 13 residues. Per the germline V gene, CDR1 is SGHKS and CDR2 is YYEKEE (reference sequence). V lost 2 bases and J lost 6, with 11 bases in between. The DNA for the CDR3 is TGTGCCAGCAGCTTAAGGTGGCTTGATGGCTACACCTTC. Translation gives CASSLRWLDGYTF.

The J gene is TRBJ2-1, the V gene TRBV18; the D gene is possibly TRBD2 (5 bases). V shed 4 bases and J shed 10 bases, with 11 bases lying between them. CDR3 size: 12 residues. Germline CDR1 and CDR2: KGHSH and LQKENI. The CDR3 protein is CASSQSSSEQFF. In DNA, the CDR3 is TGTGCCAGCTCACAGTCTAGCAGCGAGCAGTTCTTC.

The CDR3 DNA reads as TGTGCCAGTACCCTAAATAGTGGGGGCTTAACTGAAGCTTTCTTT. It yields the protein CASTLNSGGLTEAFF. The chain joins TRBV19 to TRBJ1-1; D may be TRBD1 (6 bases). Per the germline V gene, CDR1 is LNHDA and CDR2 is SQIVND (reference sequence). Between the trimmed V and J ends, which lost 7 bases and 5 bases, there was a span of 20 bases. The CDR3 extends over 15 amino acids.

This chain links TRBV7-2 with TRBJ2-7; a possible D gene is TRBD2 (7 bases). CDR1 and CDR2 (germline): SGHTA, FQGNSA. Trimming cost V 3 bases and J 2 bases, with 14 bases left between them. The CDR3 totals 15 residues. This CDR3 is CASSFRGGGPYEQYV. The CDR3 region has the DNA TGTGCCAGCAGCTTTAGAGGGGGGGGCCCCTACGAGCAGTACGTC.

The DNA for the CDR3 is TGTGCCAGCAGCCTGGGGGGGGTTAATCAGCCCCAGCATTTT. It translates to CASSLGGVNQPQHF. The chain is built from TRBV28 and TRBJ1-5, with D possibly being TRBD1 (5 bases). V was clipped by 6 bases and J by 4 bases, with 13 bases between them. CDR3 size: 14 residues. CDR1 and CDR2 from the germline V gene are MDHEN and SYDVKM.

The chain couples TRBV6-5 to TRBJ1-2; D perhaps matches TRBD1 (5 bases). The V end was cut by 0 bases, the J end by 3 bases, with 11 bases between. The CDR3 length is 15 residues. Per germline, CDR1 MNHEY and CDR2 SVGAGI. CDR3 in amino acids: CASSYSTTGYYGYTF. The CDR3, as DNA: TGTGCCAGCAGTTACTCGACTACAGGTTACTATGGCTACACCTTC.

This chain uses TRBV6-5 with TRBJ2-7, with D unclear. Germline lookup yields CDR1 MNHEY and CDR2 SVGAGI. CDR3 length: 14 amino acids. Trimming took 2 bases from V and 2 from J, leaving 10 bases between them. The CDR3 sequence is CASSYGRRPYEQYF. For the CDR3, the DNA is TGTGCCAGCAGTTACGGCCGGCGGCCCTACGAGCAGTACTTC.

The V call is TRBV3-1 (or the pseudogene TRBV3-2), the J call TRBJ2-7; TRBD2 might be the D (6 bases). CDR1 is LGHDT and CDR2 is YNNKEL in the germline V gene (reference sequence). The CDR3 is 14 residues long. V gave up 4 bases and J gave up 3 bases, with 13 bases separating them. CDR3 region: CASSLGGTNYEQYF. As DNA, the CDR3 is TGTGCCAGCAGCCTGGGAGGCACCAACTACGAGCAGTACTTC.

The V gene is TRBV30, the J gene TRBJ1-2; D is uncertain. V lost 2 bases and J lost 8, with 15 bases in between. The CDR3 spans 13 residues. Germline V gene sequence: CDR1 GTSNPN, CDR2 SVGIG (reference sequence). The CDR3 DNA is TGTGCCTGGAGTACGCGGTCCCTGGAGGGCTACACCTTC. Protein sequence: CAWSTRSLEGYTF.

This rearrangement joins TRBV6-5 to TRBJ1-5; weak D call: TRBD1 (5 bases). Germline V gives CDR1 MNHEY, CDR2 SVGAGI. This CDR3 has 15 residues. V lost 4 bases, J lost 0 bases, and 10 bases lay in between. Here the CDR3 reads CASSFEGNSNQPQHF. As DNA, the CDR3 is TGTGCCAGCAGTTTCGAGGGGAATAGCAATCAGCCCCAGCATTTT.

The rearrangement links TRBV28 to TRBJ1-4, with D maybe TRBD1 (5 bases). Trimming pared 4 bases from V and 3 bases from J, leaving 12 bases between. The CDR3 is 15 amino acids. Germline V gene lookup returns CDR1 MDHEN and CDR2 SYDVKM. The CDR3 protein is CASSSGGEANEKLFF. CDR3 sequence (DNA): TGTGCCAGCAGTTCTGGGGGAGAGGCTAATGAAAAACTGTTTTTT.

This sequence joins TRBV5-1 and TRBJ2-5; D tentatively fits TRBD1 or TRBD2 (6 bases each). The germline CDR1 and CDR2 sequences are SGHRS and YFSETQ. This CDR3 is 14 amino acids long. Trimming stripped 0 bases from V and 4 bases from J, with 10 bases between. Written as DNA, the CDR3 is TGCGCCAGCAGCTTGGAGGGGGGACGAGAGACCCAGTACTTC. Translating gives CASSLEGGRETQYF. Combining the CDR3 with reference TRBV5-1 and TRBJ2-5 gives the whole variable domain KAGVTQTPRYLIKTRGQQVTLSCSPISGHRSVSWYQQTPGQGLQFLFEYFSETQRNKGNFPGRFSGRQFSNSRSEMNVSTLELGDSALYLCASSLEGGRETQYFGPGTRLLVL.

The chain carries TRBV19 and TRBJ2-7, with 8 bases identical to TRBD2. In germline, CDR1 is LNHDA, CDR2 SQIVND (reference sequence). The CDR3 is 14 residues long. V lost 5 bases, J lost 2 bases, and 5 bases stayed unmatched. The CDR3, as DNA: TGTGCCAGTAGTCTGAGCGGGGGCCCCTACGAGCAGTACTTC. Translating it yields CASSLSGGPYEQYF.